Listed here is a single TCR beta chain. Study processing details: Cell counts per sample came from amplifying reference gene primers. The data were produced by immunoSEQ multiplex PCR, yet TCRdb's version contains in-frame clones alone and is incomplete. V and J calls plus clone size are reproduced from that table; the DNA served to infer D and trimming. The repertoire holds around 94,000 clones, with around 87% as singletons. CDR3 length: 16 residues. Trimming took 1 base from V and 6 from J, leaving 17 bases between them. The germline V gene has CDR1 SGHTA and CDR2 FQGNSA. The sample belongs to a study of blood T cell repertoires in COVID-19. Whole-study context: Nucleic acid was either cDNA or gDNA, and it came from T cells, B-cell-depleted T cells, or PBMCs.

The V and J genes are TRBV7-2 and TRBJ2-3, with a possible D match to TRBD1 (5 bases). Input material: peripheral blood. The clonotype comes from a man aged 45-60 years with active or convalescent COVID-19. The CDR3 bases are TGTGCCAGCAGCTTAGATTCAGGGATAGCCGGGGATACGCAGTATTTT. Amino acid sequence: CASSLDSGIAGDTQYF.